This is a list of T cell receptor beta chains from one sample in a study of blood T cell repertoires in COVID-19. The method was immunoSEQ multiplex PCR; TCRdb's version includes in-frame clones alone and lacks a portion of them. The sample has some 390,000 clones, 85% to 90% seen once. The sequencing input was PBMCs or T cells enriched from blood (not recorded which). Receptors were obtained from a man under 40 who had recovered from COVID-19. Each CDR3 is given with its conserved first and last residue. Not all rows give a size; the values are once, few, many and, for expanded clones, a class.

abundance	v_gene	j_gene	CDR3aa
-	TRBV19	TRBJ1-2	CASSIDAGQGRYGYTF
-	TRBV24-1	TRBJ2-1	CATSDFGGRGYNEQFF
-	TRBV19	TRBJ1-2	CASSIDGSGGDGYTF
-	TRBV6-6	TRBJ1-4	CASSSRQNGNEKLFF
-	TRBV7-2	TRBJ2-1	CASRGVVSGRAREQFF
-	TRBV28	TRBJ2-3	CASSLQGGTDTQYF
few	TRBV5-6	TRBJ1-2	CASSPKYSNYGYTF
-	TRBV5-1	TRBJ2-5	CASSKQGARETQYF
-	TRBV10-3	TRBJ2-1	CAISELLLAGDNEQFF
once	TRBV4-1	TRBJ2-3	CASSQAGSTDTQYF
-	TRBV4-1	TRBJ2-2	CASSHLFSGELFF
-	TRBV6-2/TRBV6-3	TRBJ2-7	CASSYWEGPYEQYF
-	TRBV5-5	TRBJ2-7	CASSLLPSYEQYF
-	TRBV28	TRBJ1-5	CASRLGGTGGQPQHF
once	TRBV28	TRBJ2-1	CASSFPGLNNEQFF
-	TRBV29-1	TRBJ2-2	CSGGGPNGELFF
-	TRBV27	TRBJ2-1	CASSLTSGRTVNEQFF
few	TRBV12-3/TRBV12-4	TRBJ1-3	CASSSRAGNTIYF
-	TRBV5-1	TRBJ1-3	CASSLMTGTPGNTIYF
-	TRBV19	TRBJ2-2	CASSTSQGARGTGELFF
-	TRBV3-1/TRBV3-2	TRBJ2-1	CASSSSGSHNEQFF
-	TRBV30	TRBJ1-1	CAWSVQTYGEAFF